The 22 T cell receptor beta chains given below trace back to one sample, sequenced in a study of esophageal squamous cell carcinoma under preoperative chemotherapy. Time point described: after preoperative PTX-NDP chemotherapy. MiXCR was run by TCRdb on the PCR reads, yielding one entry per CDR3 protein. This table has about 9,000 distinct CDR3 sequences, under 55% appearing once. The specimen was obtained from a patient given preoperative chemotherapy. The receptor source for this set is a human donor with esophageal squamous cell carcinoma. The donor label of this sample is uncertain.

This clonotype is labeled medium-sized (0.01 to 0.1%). The CDR3 coding sequence is TGTGCCAGCAGTTTTCGGAGTCTCTCCCAATACAATGAGCAGTACTTC. It codes for CASSFRSLSQYNEQYF. This rearrangement joins TRBV12-3 or TRBV12-4 to TRBJ2-5; unclear D gene. This CDR3 comprises 16 residues. V was trimmed by 3 bases and J by 11 bases, leaving 25 bases between them.

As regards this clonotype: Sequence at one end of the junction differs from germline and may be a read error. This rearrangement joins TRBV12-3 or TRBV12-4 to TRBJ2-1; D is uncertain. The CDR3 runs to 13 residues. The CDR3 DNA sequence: TGTGCCAGCAGTGCTGTGAGCAGAGATAAGCAGTTTTTC. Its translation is CASSAVSRDKQFF.

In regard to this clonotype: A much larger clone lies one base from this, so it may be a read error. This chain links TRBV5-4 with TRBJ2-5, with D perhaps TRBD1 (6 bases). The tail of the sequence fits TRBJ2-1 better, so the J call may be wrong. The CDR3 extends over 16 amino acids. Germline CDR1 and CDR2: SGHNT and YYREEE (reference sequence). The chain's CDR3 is CASSSENHRAYYEQFF. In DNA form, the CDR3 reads TGTGCCAGCAGCTCGGAAAATCACAGGGCATACTACGAGCAGTTCTTC.

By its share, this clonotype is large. The CDR3 here is CASRKAGPGPYEQYF. The CDR3 DNA is TGTGCCAGCAGAAAGGCGGGACCGGGTCCCTACGAGCAGTACTTC. The chain has TRBV6-1 and TRBJ2-5, with D possibly TRBD2 on 6 matching bases. The DNA end favors TRBJ2-7, so the J call may be wrong. There are 15 residues in the CDR3. CDR1 and CDR2 (germline): MNHNS, SASEGT.

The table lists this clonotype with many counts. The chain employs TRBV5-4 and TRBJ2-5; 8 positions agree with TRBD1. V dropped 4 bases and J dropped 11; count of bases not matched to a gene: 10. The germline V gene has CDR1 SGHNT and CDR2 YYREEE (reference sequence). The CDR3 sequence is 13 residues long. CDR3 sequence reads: CASSNRGWREQYF. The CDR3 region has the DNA TGTGCCAGCAGCAACAGGGGGTGGAGGGAGCAGTACTTC.

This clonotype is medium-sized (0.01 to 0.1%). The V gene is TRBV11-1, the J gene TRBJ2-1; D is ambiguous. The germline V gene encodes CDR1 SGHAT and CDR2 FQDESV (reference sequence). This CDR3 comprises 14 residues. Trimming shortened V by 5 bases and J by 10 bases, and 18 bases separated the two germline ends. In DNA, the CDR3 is TGTGCCAGCAGCGTACCCGGGTACTCTGGAGAGCAGTTCTTC. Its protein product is CASSVPGYSGEQFF.

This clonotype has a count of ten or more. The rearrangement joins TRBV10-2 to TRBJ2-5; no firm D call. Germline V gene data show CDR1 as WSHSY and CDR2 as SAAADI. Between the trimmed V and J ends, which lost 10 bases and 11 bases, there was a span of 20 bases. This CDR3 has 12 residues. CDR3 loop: CATSGPKNEQYF. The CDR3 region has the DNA TGCGCCACGTCAGGTCCTAAAAATGAGCAGTACTTC.

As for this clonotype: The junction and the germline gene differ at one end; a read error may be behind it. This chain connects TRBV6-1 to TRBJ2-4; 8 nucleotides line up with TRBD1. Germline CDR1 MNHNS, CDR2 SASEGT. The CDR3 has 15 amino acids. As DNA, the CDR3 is TGTGCCAGCAGTACACCGACAGGGGTTGGAAACACTCAGTACTTC. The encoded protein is CASSTPTGVGNTQYF.

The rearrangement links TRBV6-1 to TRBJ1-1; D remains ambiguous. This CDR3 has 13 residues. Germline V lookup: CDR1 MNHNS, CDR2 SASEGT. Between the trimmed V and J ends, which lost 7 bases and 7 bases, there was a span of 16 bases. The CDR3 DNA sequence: TGTGCCAGCACCCTTGAGAGAGGGTTTGAAGCTTTCTTT. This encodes CASTLERGFEAFF.

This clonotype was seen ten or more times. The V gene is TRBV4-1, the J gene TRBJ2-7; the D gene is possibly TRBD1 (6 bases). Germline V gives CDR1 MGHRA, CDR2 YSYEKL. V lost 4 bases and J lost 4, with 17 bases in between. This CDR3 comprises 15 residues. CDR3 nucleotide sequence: TGCGCCAGCAGCCCCGTAGTAGGGACATCTTACGAGCAGTACTTC. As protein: CASSPVVGTSYEQYF.

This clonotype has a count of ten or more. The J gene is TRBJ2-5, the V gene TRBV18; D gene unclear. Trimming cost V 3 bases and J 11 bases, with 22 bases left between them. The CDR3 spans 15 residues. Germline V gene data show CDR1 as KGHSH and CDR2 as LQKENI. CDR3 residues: CASSPPDFVTNEQYF. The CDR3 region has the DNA TGTGCCAGCTCACCTCCTGACTTCGTAACAAATGAGCAGTACTTC.

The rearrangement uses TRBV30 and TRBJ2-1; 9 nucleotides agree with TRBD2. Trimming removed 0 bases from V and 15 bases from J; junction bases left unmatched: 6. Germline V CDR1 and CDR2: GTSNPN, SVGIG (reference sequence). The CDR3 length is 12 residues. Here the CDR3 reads CAWSVSLAGMFF. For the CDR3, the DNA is TGTGCCTGGAGTGTATCTCTAGCGGGGATGTTCTTC.

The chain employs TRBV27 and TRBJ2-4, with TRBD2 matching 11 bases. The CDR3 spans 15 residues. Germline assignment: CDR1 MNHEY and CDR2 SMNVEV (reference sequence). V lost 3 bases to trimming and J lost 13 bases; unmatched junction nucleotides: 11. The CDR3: CASSFGLAGTETQYF. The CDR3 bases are TGTGCCAGCAGTTTTGGACTAGCGGGCACAGAGACGCAGTACTTC.

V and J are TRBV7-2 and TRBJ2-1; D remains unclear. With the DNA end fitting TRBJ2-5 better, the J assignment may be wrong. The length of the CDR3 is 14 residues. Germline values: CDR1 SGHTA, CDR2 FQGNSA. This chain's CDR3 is CASSLALGQETQYF. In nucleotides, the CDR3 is TGTGCCAGCAGCTTAGCTCTAGGTCAAGAGACCCAGTACTTC.

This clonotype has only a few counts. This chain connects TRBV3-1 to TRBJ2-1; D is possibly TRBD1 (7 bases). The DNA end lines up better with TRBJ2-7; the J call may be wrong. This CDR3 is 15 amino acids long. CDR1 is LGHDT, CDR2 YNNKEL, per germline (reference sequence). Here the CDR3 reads CASSQDSGGLNEQYF. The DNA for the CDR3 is TGTGCCAGCAGCCAAGACTCAGGGGGGCTCAATGAGCAGTACTTC.

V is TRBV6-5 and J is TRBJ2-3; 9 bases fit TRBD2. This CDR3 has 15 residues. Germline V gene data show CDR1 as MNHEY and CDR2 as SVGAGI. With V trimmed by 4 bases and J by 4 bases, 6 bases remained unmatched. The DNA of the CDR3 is TGTGCCAGCAGTTGGATAGCGGGAGACCCAGATACGCAGTATTTT. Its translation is CASSWIAGDPDTQYF.

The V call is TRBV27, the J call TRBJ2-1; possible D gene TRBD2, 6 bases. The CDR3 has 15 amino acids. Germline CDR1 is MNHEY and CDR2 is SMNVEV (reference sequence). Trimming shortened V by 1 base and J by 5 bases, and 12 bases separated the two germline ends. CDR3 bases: TGTGCCAGCAGTTTATGGTCTAGCGCAAACAATGAGCAGTTCTTC. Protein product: CASSLWSSANNEQFF.

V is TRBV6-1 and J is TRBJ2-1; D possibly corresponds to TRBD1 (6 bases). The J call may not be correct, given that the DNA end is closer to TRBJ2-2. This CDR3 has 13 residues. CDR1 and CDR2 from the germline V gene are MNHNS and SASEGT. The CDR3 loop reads CATERGTHEELFF. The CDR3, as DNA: TGTGCCACCGAAAGGGGGACCCACGAGGAGCTGTTTTTT.

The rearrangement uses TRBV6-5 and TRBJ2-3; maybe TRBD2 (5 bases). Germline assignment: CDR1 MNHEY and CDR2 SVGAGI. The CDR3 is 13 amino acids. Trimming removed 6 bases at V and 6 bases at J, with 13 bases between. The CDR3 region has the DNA TGTGCCAGCAGCTATGGCGAGCGGGATACGCAGTATTTT. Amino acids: CASSYGERDTQYF.

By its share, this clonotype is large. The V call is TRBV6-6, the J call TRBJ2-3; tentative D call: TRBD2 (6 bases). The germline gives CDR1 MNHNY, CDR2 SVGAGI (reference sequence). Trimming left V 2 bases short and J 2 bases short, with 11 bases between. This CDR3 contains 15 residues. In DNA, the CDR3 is TGTGCCAGCAGTTACCGGGGAGGACTCACAGATACGCAGTATTTT. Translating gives CASSYRGGLTDTQYF.

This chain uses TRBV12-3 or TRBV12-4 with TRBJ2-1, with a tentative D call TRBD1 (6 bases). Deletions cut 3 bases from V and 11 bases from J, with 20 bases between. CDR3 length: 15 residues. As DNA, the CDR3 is TGTGCCAGCAGTTTTGCAGGGGCCTCAAAAAATAAGCAGTTCTTC. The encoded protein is CASSFAGASKNKQFF.

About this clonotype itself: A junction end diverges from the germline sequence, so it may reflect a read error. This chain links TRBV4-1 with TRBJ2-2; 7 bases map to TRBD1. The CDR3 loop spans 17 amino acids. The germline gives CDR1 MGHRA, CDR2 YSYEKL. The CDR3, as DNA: TGCGCCAGCAGCCAAGAGATCCCCGTCTTGTACACAGGGGCGCTGTATTTT. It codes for CASSQEIPVLYTGALYF.